These 9 T cell receptor beta chains share one sample of origin, sequenced in a study of metastatic and nonmetastatic thyroid tumors. TCRdb re-called the PCR reads via MiXCR. The table lists some 7,100 clones, 30% to 35% of them singletons. Treatment of any kind had been given to no patient before thyroid surgery. Sequencing was done on a sample of adjacent normal tissue. These receptors all come from a female donor with papillary thyroid cancer or a benign thyroid nodule (not recorded which). Some clones in this sample may be carry-over from other donors' samples.

This chain joins TRBV6-4 and TRBJ2-2, with D uncertain. The germline gives CDR1 MRHNA, CDR2 SNTAGT. V lost 3 bases, J lost 1 base, and 3 bases lay in between. This CDR3 has 13 residues. The CDR3 sequence: CASSEMNTGELFF. The CDR3 DNA reads as TGTGCCAGCAGTGAGATGAACACCGGGGAGCTGTTTTTT.

V is TRBV24-1 and J is TRBJ2-2; 9 bases agree with TRBD1. CDR1 and CDR2 from the germline V gene are KGHDR and SFDVKD. V was pared by 3 bases and J by 8 bases, with 3 bases of the junction left unmatched. The length of the CDR3 is 14 residues. CDR3 protein: CATSDHRGPGELFF. In DNA form, the CDR3 reads TGTGCCACCAGTGATCACAGGGGGCCAGGGGAGCTGTTTTTT.

The chain employs TRBV5-1 and TRBJ1-2; D might be TRBD1 (5 bases). The CDR3 extends over 15 amino acids. CDR1 and CDR2 from the germline V gene are SGHRS and YFSETQ. The germline V and J ends were trimmed by 3 bases and 6 bases, with 18 bases remaining between them. CDR3 in DNA: TGCGCCAGCAGCTCCCTAGAGGCGGGGGTGAATGGCTACACCTTC. This encodes CASSSLEAGVNGYTF.

This clone has a handful of counts. A read error may produce the germline difference seen at one junction end. This chain joins TRBV2 and TRBJ2-1; TRBD2 is a possible D gene (6 bases). The germline CDR1 and CDR2 sequences are SNHLY and FYNNEI. The CDR3 is 14 amino acids. The CDR3 DNA sequence: TGTGCCAGCGTCCTTAGGGCAGGGAGGAATGAGCATTTCTTC. Translating it yields CASVLRAGRNEHFF.

By sample share, this clone is large. The chain has TRBV6-1 and TRBJ2-7, with a tentative D call TRBD1 (5 bases). Germline V gene data show CDR1 as MNHNS and CDR2 as SASEGT. Trimming stripped 8 bases from V and 4 bases from J, with 18 bases between. The CDR3 has 14 residues. The CDR3 region is CASSLGQVGYEQYF. CDR3 nucleotides: TGTGCCAGCTCCCTAGGACAAGTTGGGTACGAGCAGTACTTC.

The chain uses TRBV14 and TRBJ1-1; 12 bases are shared with TRBD1. The V and J ends lost 5 bases and 3 bases, in that order; junction bases with no gene match: 7. CDR3 length equals 16 residues. The germline gives CDR1 SGHDN, CDR2 FVKESK. The CDR3 sequence is CASSARDRGLYTEAFF. DNA for the CDR3: TGTGCCAGCAGCGCCCGGGACAGGGGGCTTTACACTGAAGCTTTCTTT. The whole variable domain, filled in from reference TRBV14 and TRBJ1-1, reads EAGVTQFPSHSVIEKGQTVTLRCDPISGHDNLYWYRRVMGKEIKFLLHFVKESKQDESGMPNNRFLAERTGGTYSTLKVQPAELEDSGVYFCASSARDRGLYTEAFFGQGTRLTVV.

In its sample, this clone was seen a few times. This chain joins TRBV2 and TRBJ2-1; 10 nucleotides align to TRBD2. Germline CDR1 SNHLY, CDR2 FYNNEI. The trim removed 6 bases at V and 4 bases at J, leaving 3 bases unmatched. This CDR3 has 14 residues. For the CDR3, the DNA is TGTGCCAGCAGCGGACTAGCGGCTTACAATGAGCAGTTCTTC. It yields the protein CASSGLAAYNEQFF.

The rearrangement links TRBV11-3 to TRBJ2-6; D uncertain. Trimming left V 3 bases short and J 0 bases short, with 9 bases between. Germline loops: CDR1 SGHNT, CDR2 YENEEA. The CDR3 extends over 16 amino acids. CDR3 sequence (DNA): TGTGCCAGCAGCTTTTTCCAAATCTCTGGGGCCAACGTCCTGACTTTC. Translated, it gives CASSFFQISGANVLTF.

This clone was observed a few times. The V and J genes are TRBV6-1 and TRBJ2-7, with TRBD2 as a possible D gene (5 bases). In germline, CDR1 is MNHNS, CDR2 SASEGT. The V end was cut by 2 bases, the J end by 5 bases, with 19 bases between. The CDR3 is 16 amino acids. CDR3 nucleotides: TGTGCCAGCAGTGAATCCAGCGGAGTCGGTATCGACGAGCAGTACTTC. Translation gives CASSESSGVGIDEQYF.